These T cell receptor beta chains were read from a single sample in a study of ipilimumab plus nivolumab after autologous stem cell transplantation. Generated by immunoSEQ multiplex PCR, the TCRdb table keeps only in-frame clones and is missing some. The sample comprises more than 13,000 clones, 65% to 80% of which are singletons, and more than 9% rests with the top ten. This sample comprised PBMCs, obtained in a trial of ipilimumab plus nivolumab as post-transplant consolidation. All receptors derive from a male donor with primary mediastinal lymphoma. The CDR3 runs from the conserved cysteine through the conserved F or W. Each record gives: J gene, clone size, V gene, CDR3 length, D gene, CDR3 DNA, CDR3 protein. A D gene is named only where the DNA matches it firmly. Clone size appears in some rows only: once, few, many, or a class for an expanded clone.

>TRBJ1-1|.|TRBV7-9|14|.
TGTGCCAGCAGCTTAGAGGGCGGGGACACTGAAGCTTTCTTT
CASSLEGGDTEAFF
>TRBJ1-5|.|TRBV12-5|15|.
TGTGCTAGTGGCCATATGAGGCTAGGGAATCAGCCCCAGCATTTT
CASGHMRLGNQPQHF
>TRBJ1-5|.|TRBV18|16|TRBD1
TGTGCCAGCTCTCCGGGACAGGGGATCGGGGATCAGCCCCAGCATTTT
CASSPGQGIGDQPQHF
>TRBJ1-1|.|TRBV2|16|TRBD1
TGTGCCAGCAGTGTGGGGACAGGAACTATGAACACTGAAGCTTTCTTT
CASSVGTGTMNTEAFF
>TRBJ2-1|.|TRBV27|16|TRBD2
TGTGCCAGCAGTTCCCCCCCCAGCGGGGTTTTCGATGAGCAGTTCTTC
CASSSPPSGVFDEQFF
>TRBJ1-6|.|TRBV5-1|13|TRBD1
TGCGCCAGCCGGACAGGGGAGAATTCACCCCTCCACTTT
CASRTGENSPLHF
>TRBJ1-1|.|TRBV6-5|14|TRBD1
TGTGCCAGCAATCGACAGGGCCTGAACACTGAAGCTTTCTTT
CASNRQGLNTEAFF
>TRBJ1-1|.|TRBV6-1|12|.
TGTGCCAGCAGTGAAGTGGACACTGAAGCTTTCTTT
CASSEVDTEAFF
>TRBJ1-2|.|TRBV15|17|.
TGTGCCACCAGCAGAGGTACTTTGACAGGATCTAACTATGGCTACACCTTC
CATSRGTLTGSNYGYTF
>TRBJ2-3|.|TRBV5-4|15|TRBD2
TGTGCCAGCAGTTCGGGACTAGCGGGGGGGGTTACGCAGTATTTT
CASSSGLAGGVTQYF
>TRBJ1-2|.|TRBV18|13|TRBD1
TGTGCCAGCTCACCCGGACAGGATTATGGCTACACCTTC
CASSPGQDYGYTF
>TRBJ2-3|.|TRBV27|13|.
TGTGCCAGCAGTTCGGGCGGCACAGATACGCAGTATTTT
CASSSGGTDTQYF
>TRBJ2-7|.|TRBV2|14|.
TGTGCCAGCAGTGAAAGGATAGGGGCCGACGAGCAGTACTTC
CASSERIGADEQYF
>TRBJ2-7|.|TRBV4-2|15|TRBD2
TGTGCCAGCAGCCCCCGGCGGGGACTAGCGGGGCAGCAGTACTTC
CASSPRRGLAGQQYF
>TRBJ2-7|.|TRBV6-6|11|.
TGTGCCAGCAGTCCTCAGTACGAGCAGTACTTC
CASSPQYEQYF
>TRBJ2-2|.|TRBV10-3|12|.
TGTGCCATCAGAGGATCGGTGGGGGAGCTGTTTTTT
CAIRGSVGELFF
>TRBJ2-7|.|TRBV18|12|.
TGTGCCAGCTCACCGGCCGGATACGAGCAGTACTTC
CASSPAGYEQYF
>TRBJ2-7|once|TRBV6-5|14|.
TGTGCCAGCAGTTCTCACCTATTCACCTACGAGCAGTACTTC
CASSSHLFTYEQYF
>TRBJ2-3|.|TRBV9|12|.
TGTGCCAGCAGCGTAGGCCCAGATACGCAGTATTTT
CASSVGPDTQYF
>TRBJ1-5|.|TRBV6-6|16|TRBD1
TGTGCCAGCAGTGGGGGACAGCTATATAGCAATCAGCCCCAGCATTTT
CASSGGQLYSNQPQHF
>TRBJ2-1|few|TRBV2|13|TRBD2
TGTGCCAGCAGTGCTGCGCGGGAGGGGGGGCAGTTCTTC
CASSAAREGGQFF
>TRBJ2-7|.|TRBV21-1|14|.
TGTGCCAGTAGCACTAGCGGGCCGCTCAGCGAGCAGTACTTC
CASSTSGPLSEQYF
>TRBJ2-7|.|TRBV5-8|13|.
TGTGCCAGCAGACCTACTAAGACCTACGAGCAGTACTTC
CASRPTKTYEQYF
>TRBJ2-5|.|TRBV5-1|14|TRBD2
TGCGCCAGCAAGCTTAGCGGGGGGGAAGAGACCCAGTACTTC
CASKLSGGEETQYF
>TRBJ2-5|.|TRBV5-1|16|.
TGCGCCAGCAGCTTGGTGGGCAGTAGAGTCCAAGAGACCCAGTACTTC
CASSLVGSRVQETQYF
>TRBJ2-7|medium-sized|TRBV6-1|14|TRBD2
TGTGCCAGCACTTGGACTAGCGGGCCCTACGAGCAGTACTTC
CASTWTSGPYEQYF
>TRBJ2-7|medium-sized|TRBV7-2|16|.
TGTGCCAGCAGCTTAATCAGCGCGGGTTCCTCCTACGAGCAGTACTTC
CASSLISAGSSYEQYF
>TRBJ2-5|.|TRBV4-2|14|.
TGTGCCAGCAGCCAAGATATGGGGGCTCGGACCCAGTACTTC
CASSQDMGARTQYF
>TRBJ1-4|.|TRBV30|13|TRBD1
TGTGCCTGGAGTAGTAGGGACAGGGGACGACTGTTTTTT
CAWSSRDRGRLFF
>TRBJ2-7|.|TRBV10-3|12|.
TGTGCCATCAGTGATGGCTCCTACGAGCAGTACTTC
CAISDGSYEQYF
>TRBJ1-5|medium-sized|TRBV2|15|.
TGTGCCAGCACCCCCGGGACGATTAGCAATCAGCCCCAGCATTTT
CASTPGTISNQPQHF
>TRBJ1-5|medium-sized|TRBV27|13|.
TGTGCCAGCAGTTTGTGGAGCAATCAGCCCCAGCATTTT
CASSLWSNQPQHF
>TRBJ1-2|.|TRBV25-1|15|.
TGTGCCAGCACCCAGGCGGGCGGGAAGAGTCATGGCTACACCTTC
CASTQAGGKSHGYTF
>TRBJ1-2|.|TRBV5-6|15|TRBD1
TGTGCCAGCAGCTGGGGGACAGTCCTCCGGGATGGCTACACCTTC
CASSWGTVLRDGYTF
>TRBJ1-2|.|TRBV6-5|14|.
TGTGCCAGCAGTTACACCGGGACGGACTATGGCTACACCTTC
CASSYTGTDYGYTF
>TRBJ1-5|.|TRBV28|13|.
TGTGCCAGCAGTTTATTTCGAGATCAGCCCCAGCATTTT
CASSLFRDQPQHF
>TRBJ2-7|.|TRBV29-1|12|.
TGCAGCGCCCAGGAGGGCAACTACGAGCAGTACTTC
CSAQEGNYEQYF
>TRBJ2-7|.|TRBV28|15|.
TGTGCCAGCAGTTTTTACGGGCTCGGCGCCTACGAGCAGTACTTC
CASSFYGLGAYEQYF
>TRBJ1-1|.|TRBV2|13|.
TGTGCCAGCAGTGAAAACCGCAACACTGAAGCTTTCTTT
CASSENRNTEAFF
>TRBJ2-1|.|TRBV6-1|13|.
TGTGCCAGCAGTCAGGGGGGCTACAATGAGCAGTTCTTC
CASSQGGYNEQFF
>TRBJ2-1|few|TRBV7-3|16|TRBD1
TGTGCCAGCAGCCCGCGGACAGGGGTAGGAGATGTTGAGCAGTTCTTC
CASSPRTGVGDVEQFF
>TRBJ1-1|.|TRBV13|14|.
TGTGCCAGCCGTCCTCACAGTGTGAGCACTGAAGCTTTCTTT
CASRPHSVSTEAFF
>TRBJ1-4|.|TRBV25-1|13|.
TGTGCCAGCAGTGAACACAGGGAGGAAAAACTGTTTTTT
CASSEHREEKLFF
>TRBJ2-1|.|TRBV20-1|11|.
TGCAGTGCTAGAGATTCTCCAGAGCAGTTCTTC
CSARDSPEQFF
>TRBJ2-5|once|TRBV2|16|.
TGTGCCAGCAGTGAAGGGGAGGCCCCAGTTCAAGAGACCCAGTACTTC
CASSEGEAPVQETQYF
>TRBJ1-5|once|TRBV19|15|.
TGTGCCAGTAGTATAGAGCGGTCCTACTATCAGCCCCAGCATTTT
CASSIERSYYQPQHF
>TRBJ2-7|once|TRBV23-1|15|TRBD1
TGCGCCAGCAGTCATTCCGCAGACAGGGTTGTTGAGCAGTACTTC
CASSHSADRVVEQYF